Below are 22 T cell receptor beta chains sequenced from a single sample in a study of cytotoxic CD8 clonotypes in ibrutinib-treated CLL. Clones were sequenced by immunoSEQ multiplex PCR, and TCRdb holds only the in-frame ones, with some missing. The profile shows tens of thousands of clones, 55% to 70% of them singletons. The sequenced sample was PBMCs, obtained at disease progression, from a patient treated with ibrutinib. The receptor set was obtained from a human donor with chronic lymphocytic leukemia.

This clone was seen a single time. V is TRBV10-3 and J is TRBJ2-3, with TRBD2 matching over 13 bases. The germline V gene encodes CDR1 ENHRY and CDR2 SYGVKD. Unmatched junction bases numbered 3, after V lost 7 bases and J lost 5 bases. The CDR3 loop spans 14 amino acids. DNA of the CDR3: TGTGCCATCATGACTAGCGGGGGGAAAGATACGCAGTATTTT. Its protein is CAIMTSGGKDTQYF.

The chain has TRBV6-5 and TRBJ2-1; TRBD2 matches at 8 bases. Trimming removed 7 bases from V and 4 bases from J; junction bases left unmatched: 6. CDR1 and CDR2 (germline): MNHEY, SVGAGI. The CDR3 spans 14 residues. The CDR3 nucleotides read TGTGCCAGCATTGCGGGGGGCTATTACAATGAGCAGTTCTTC. Amino acid sequence: CASIAGGYYNEQFF.

This clone was recorded a few times. This chain uses TRBV7-6 with TRBJ2-2; no clear D gene. Trimming left V 1 base short and J 3 bases short, with 6 bases between. The CDR3 totals 14 residues. The germline CDR1 and CDR2 sequences are SGHVS and FNYEAQ. Here the CDR3 DNA reads TGTGCCAGCAGCTTAGACTATTACACCGGGGAGCTGTTTTTT. It is translated as CASSLDYYTGELFF. The variable domain in full, with the rest retrieved from reference TRBV7-6 and TRBJ2-2, is GAGVSQSPRYKVTKRGQDVALRCDPISGHVSLYWYRQALGQGPEFLTYFNYEAQQDKSGLPNDRFSAERPEGSISTLTIQRTEQRDSAMYRCASSLDYYTGELFFGEGSRLTVL.

This sequence joins TRBV2 and TRBJ1-5, with 9 nucleotides matching TRBD1. The J segment lost 6 bases and the V segment lost 5 bases, leaving 5 bases of the junction unmatched. Germline-derived CDR1 and CDR2 are SNHLY and FYNNEI. This CDR3 comprises 14 residues. The CDR3 sequence: CASSHRGLGQPQHF. In nucleotides, the CDR3 is TGTGCCAGCAGTCACAGGGGGCTAGGTCAGCCCCAGCATTTT.

This chain links TRBV5-5 with TRBJ2-7, with D possibly being TRBD1 or TRBD2 (6 bases each). V was trimmed by 2 bases and J by 7 bases, leaving 19 bases between them. This CDR3 has 15 residues. The germline gives CDR1 SGHKS, CDR2 YYEKEE (reference sequence). The DNA for the CDR3 is TGTGCCAGCAGCTTCTCGGGGGCCACCAATTGGGAGCAGTACTTC. Its translation: CASSFSGATNWEQYF.

The rearrangement joins TRBV4-2 to TRBJ1-1; 11 bases line up with TRBD1. Trimming at V came to 3 bases and at J to 1 base, leaving 1 base not matched to a gene. The CDR3 sequence is 15 residues long. In germline, CDR1 is LGHNA, CDR2 YNFKEQ. CDR3 nucleotides: TGTGCCAGCAGCCACGGACAGGGGGCGAACACTGAAGCTTTCTTT. This encodes CASSHGQGANTEAFF.

By its share, this clone is large (0.1 to 1%). The chain has TRBV13 and TRBJ1-2; D perhaps matches TRBD1 (5 bases). CDR3 length: 12 residues. The germline CDR1 and CDR2 sequences are PRHDT and FYEKMQ (reference sequence). Trimming pared 4 bases from V and 3 bases from J, leaving 6 bases between. The CDR3 nucleotides read TGTGCCAGCAGCTCGGGGGACTATGGCTACACCTTC. Translating it yields CASSSGDYGYTF.

This clone was seen a single time. The chain has TRBV6-4 and TRBJ1-2; unclear D gene. This CDR3 spans 13 amino acids. Trimming removed 5 bases at V and 8 bases at J, with 15 bases between. Germline V gene data show CDR1 as MRHNA and CDR2 as SNTAGT. The CDR3 DNA sequence: TGTGCCAGCAGTCCCGACGGAGTCGGAGGCTACACCTTC. Protein sequence: CASSPDGVGGYTF.

The genes are TRBV19 and TRBJ2-1, with a possible D match to TRBD2 (6 bases). This CDR3 region has 14 residues. CDR1 is LNHDA, CDR2 SQIVND, per germline (reference sequence). V was trimmed by 2 bases and J by 7 bases, leaving 12 bases between them. This CDR3 is CASSISAGRNEQFF. The CDR3 DNA sequence: TGTGCCAGTAGTATATCTGCAGGGAGGAATGAGCAGTTCTTC.

Note on this clone: Its ends do not fully match the called genes, so a read error is possible. The rearrangement links TRBV18 to TRBJ1-2; D is unclear. Germline V gene data show CDR1 as KGHSH and CDR2 as LQKENI. The CDR3 has 11 residues. The chain's CDR3 is CASSRGERFAF. CDR3 nucleotide sequence: TGTGCCAGCTCACGCGGAGAGCGGTTCGCCTTC. Using reference TRBV18 and TRBJ1-2 for the parts outside the CDR3, the full variable domain is NAGVMQNPRHLVRRRGQEARLRCSPMKGHSHVYWYRQLPEEGLKFMVYLQKENIIDESGMPKERFSAEFPKEGPSILRIQQVVRGDSAAYFCASSRGERFAFGSGTRLTVV.

The chain has TRBV5-6 and TRBJ1-4; D is ambiguous. From germline, CDR1 is SGHDT and CDR2 YYEEEE. This CDR3 has 13 residues. V was trimmed by 0 bases and J by 7 bases, leaving 7 bases between them. The CDR3 DNA reads TGTGCCAGCAGCTTGGGGCGGATTGAAAAACTGTTTTTT. It is translated as CASSLGRIEKLFF.

This clone occurred a few times. Written as DNA, the CDR3 is TGTGCCAGCAGTGAATCGAACATCGGACAGCAGTACTTC. It specifies CASSESNIGQQYF. This chain joins TRBV25-1 and TRBJ2-7; D gene uncertain. The V gene's germline CDR1 is MGHDK and CDR2 SYGVNS. Trimming removed 1 base from V and 8 bases from J, with 12 bases in between. The CDR3 spans 13 residues.

The chain uses TRBV7-2 and TRBJ2-3, with D possibly being TRBD1 (5 bases). Deletions cut 3 bases from V and 8 bases from J, with 9 bases between. CDR1 is SGHTA and CDR2 is FQGNSA in the germline V gene. CDR3 length equals 12 residues. The CDR3 protein is CASSFRAGTQYF. The CDR3 region has the DNA TGTGCCAGCAGCTTCAGGGCCGGTACGCAGTATTTT.

The chain is built from TRBV5-1 and TRBJ2-4; 9 bases map to TRBD1. Germline CDR1 is SGHRS and CDR2 is YFSETQ. With V trimmed by 4 bases and J by 6 bases, 2 bases remained unmatched. The CDR3 length is 13 residues. The CDR3 DNA follows: TGCGCCAGCAGCCCGGGACAGGGAAACATTCAGTACTTC. The encoded protein is CASSPGQGNIQYF.

J is TRBJ1-1 and V is TRBV29-1, with D tentatively TRBD1 (5 bases). CDR3 length: 11 amino acids. Germline CDR1 reads SQVTM; CDR2 reads ANQGSEA. V was shortened by 4 bases and J by 7 bases, with 10 bases between the two germline ends. The CDR3 sequence is CSVVKGNEAFF. The CDR3 DNA is TGCAGCGTTGTGAAGGGGAATGAAGCTTTCTTT.

The chain is built from TRBV27 and TRBJ2-5; no clear D. The V end lost 3 bases, the J end lost 4 bases, and 3 bases lay between the germline ends. The germline V gene has CDR1 MNHEY and CDR2 SMNVEV (reference sequence). The CDR3 loop spans 11 amino acids. The CDR3, as DNA: TGTGCCAGCAGTTTGGGAGAGACCCAGTACTTC. This encodes CASSLGETQYF.

This clone was observed a handful of times. V and J are TRBV30 and TRBJ1-3; D is unresolved. CDR3 length: 14 amino acids. V shed 4 bases and J shed 0 bases, with 10 bases lying between them. CDR1 and CDR2 (germline): GTSNPN, SVGIG (reference sequence). In DNA, the CDR3 is TGTGCCTGGATTGTGGGGAACTCTGGAAACACCATATATTTT. This translates into CAWIVGNSGNTIYF.

The V gene is TRBV4-2, the J gene TRBJ2-2; the match to TRBD1 covers 7 bases. This CDR3 contains 17 residues. Unmatched junction bases numbered 5, after V lost 1 base and J lost 0 bases. Germline assignment: CDR1 LGHNA and CDR2 YNFKEQ. As DNA, the CDR3 is TGTGCCAGCAGCCAAGGTCAGACAGGGACGAACACCGGGGAGCTGTTTTTT. As protein: CASSQGQTGTNTGELFF.

The J gene is TRBJ2-1, the V gene TRBV7-2; TRBD2 matches at 7 bases. V lost 8 bases to trimming and J lost 0 bases; unmatched junction nucleotides: 4. The V gene's germline CDR1 is SGHTA and CDR2 FQGNSA. The CDR3 consists of 14 residues. In DNA form, the CDR3 reads TGTGCCAGCCCGGGGGGTAGCTCCTACAATGAGCAGTTCTTC. It is translated as CASPGGSSYNEQFF.

This chain links TRBV6-6 with TRBJ2-7; D ambiguous. This CDR3 contains 14 residues. Deletions cut 5 bases from V and 0 bases from J, with 11 bases between. From germline, CDR1 is MNHNY and CDR2 SVGAGI (reference sequence). CDR3 bases: TGTGCCAGCAGTACCGCGAGAGGCTCCTACGAGCAGTACTTC. Protein product: CASSTARGSYEQYF.

This chain connects TRBV7-9 to TRBJ2-3; possible D gene TRBD2, 6 bases. The CDR3 sequence is 15 residues long. Germline V gene lookup returns CDR1 SEHNR and CDR2 FQNEAQ (reference sequence). The ends were cut back, 1 base at V and 0 bases at J, with 8 bases in the middle. This CDR3 reads CASSLEGRSTDTQYF. In DNA, the CDR3 is TGTGCCAGCAGCTTAGAGGGGAGGAGCACAGATACGCAGTATTTT.

The chain employs TRBV5-4 and TRBJ1-2, with TRBD1 as a possible D gene (5 bases). The CDR3 is made up of 14 amino acids. In germline, CDR1 is SGHNT, CDR2 YYREEE (reference sequence). Trimming shortened V by 1 base and J by 1 base, and 8 bases separated the two germline ends. This chain's CDR3 is CASSLRGLNYGYTF. Written as DNA, the CDR3 is TGTGCCAGCAGCTTGAGGGGCCTTAACTATGGCTACACCTTC.